One and the same sample provided the 2 T cell receptor beta chains below, sequenced in a study of cytomegalovirus exposure and HLA in healthy donors. PCR primers comprised 60 Vbeta and 13 Jbeta primers. This table comes from immunoSEQ multiplex PCR, and its TCRdb copy is limited to in-frame clones, with some not included. The data show about 120,000 clones, around three quarters seen once. Sequenced input: PBMCs. These receptors originate from a man aged 30 to 45 in good health and CMV-seropositive.

This chain joins TRBV7-9 and TRBJ1-4; 8 nucleotides align to TRBD1. The V gene end was trimmed by 2 bases and the J gene end by 3 bases; junction bases not matched to a gene: 5. This CDR3 region has 16 residues. CDR1 SEHNR and CDR2 FQNEAQ come from the germline V gene (reference sequence). Written as DNA, the CDR3 is TGTGCCAGCAGCTTACGACCGGGACAGGCTAATGAAAAACTGTTTTTT. Its protein product is CASSLRPGQANEKLFF. The complete variable domain, with remaining parts taken from reference TRBV7-9 and TRBJ1-4, reads DTGVSQNPRHKITKRGQNVTFRCDPISEHNRLYWYRQTLGQGPEFLTYFQNEAQLEKSRLLSDRFSAERPKGSFSTLEIQRTEQGDSAMYLCASSLRPGQANEKLFFGSGTQLSVL.

The chain couples TRBV19 to TRBJ1-1; TRBD1 agrees at 7 bases. This CDR3 is built from 14 residues. After removal of 6 bases from V and 4 bases from J, the junction contained 8 bases not matched to a gene. Per germline, CDR1 LNHDA and CDR2 SQIVND (reference sequence). The CDR3 here is CASRQGNLGTEAFF. CDR3 nucleotides: TGTGCCAGTAGACAGGGGAACTTAGGCACTGAAGCTTTCTTT.